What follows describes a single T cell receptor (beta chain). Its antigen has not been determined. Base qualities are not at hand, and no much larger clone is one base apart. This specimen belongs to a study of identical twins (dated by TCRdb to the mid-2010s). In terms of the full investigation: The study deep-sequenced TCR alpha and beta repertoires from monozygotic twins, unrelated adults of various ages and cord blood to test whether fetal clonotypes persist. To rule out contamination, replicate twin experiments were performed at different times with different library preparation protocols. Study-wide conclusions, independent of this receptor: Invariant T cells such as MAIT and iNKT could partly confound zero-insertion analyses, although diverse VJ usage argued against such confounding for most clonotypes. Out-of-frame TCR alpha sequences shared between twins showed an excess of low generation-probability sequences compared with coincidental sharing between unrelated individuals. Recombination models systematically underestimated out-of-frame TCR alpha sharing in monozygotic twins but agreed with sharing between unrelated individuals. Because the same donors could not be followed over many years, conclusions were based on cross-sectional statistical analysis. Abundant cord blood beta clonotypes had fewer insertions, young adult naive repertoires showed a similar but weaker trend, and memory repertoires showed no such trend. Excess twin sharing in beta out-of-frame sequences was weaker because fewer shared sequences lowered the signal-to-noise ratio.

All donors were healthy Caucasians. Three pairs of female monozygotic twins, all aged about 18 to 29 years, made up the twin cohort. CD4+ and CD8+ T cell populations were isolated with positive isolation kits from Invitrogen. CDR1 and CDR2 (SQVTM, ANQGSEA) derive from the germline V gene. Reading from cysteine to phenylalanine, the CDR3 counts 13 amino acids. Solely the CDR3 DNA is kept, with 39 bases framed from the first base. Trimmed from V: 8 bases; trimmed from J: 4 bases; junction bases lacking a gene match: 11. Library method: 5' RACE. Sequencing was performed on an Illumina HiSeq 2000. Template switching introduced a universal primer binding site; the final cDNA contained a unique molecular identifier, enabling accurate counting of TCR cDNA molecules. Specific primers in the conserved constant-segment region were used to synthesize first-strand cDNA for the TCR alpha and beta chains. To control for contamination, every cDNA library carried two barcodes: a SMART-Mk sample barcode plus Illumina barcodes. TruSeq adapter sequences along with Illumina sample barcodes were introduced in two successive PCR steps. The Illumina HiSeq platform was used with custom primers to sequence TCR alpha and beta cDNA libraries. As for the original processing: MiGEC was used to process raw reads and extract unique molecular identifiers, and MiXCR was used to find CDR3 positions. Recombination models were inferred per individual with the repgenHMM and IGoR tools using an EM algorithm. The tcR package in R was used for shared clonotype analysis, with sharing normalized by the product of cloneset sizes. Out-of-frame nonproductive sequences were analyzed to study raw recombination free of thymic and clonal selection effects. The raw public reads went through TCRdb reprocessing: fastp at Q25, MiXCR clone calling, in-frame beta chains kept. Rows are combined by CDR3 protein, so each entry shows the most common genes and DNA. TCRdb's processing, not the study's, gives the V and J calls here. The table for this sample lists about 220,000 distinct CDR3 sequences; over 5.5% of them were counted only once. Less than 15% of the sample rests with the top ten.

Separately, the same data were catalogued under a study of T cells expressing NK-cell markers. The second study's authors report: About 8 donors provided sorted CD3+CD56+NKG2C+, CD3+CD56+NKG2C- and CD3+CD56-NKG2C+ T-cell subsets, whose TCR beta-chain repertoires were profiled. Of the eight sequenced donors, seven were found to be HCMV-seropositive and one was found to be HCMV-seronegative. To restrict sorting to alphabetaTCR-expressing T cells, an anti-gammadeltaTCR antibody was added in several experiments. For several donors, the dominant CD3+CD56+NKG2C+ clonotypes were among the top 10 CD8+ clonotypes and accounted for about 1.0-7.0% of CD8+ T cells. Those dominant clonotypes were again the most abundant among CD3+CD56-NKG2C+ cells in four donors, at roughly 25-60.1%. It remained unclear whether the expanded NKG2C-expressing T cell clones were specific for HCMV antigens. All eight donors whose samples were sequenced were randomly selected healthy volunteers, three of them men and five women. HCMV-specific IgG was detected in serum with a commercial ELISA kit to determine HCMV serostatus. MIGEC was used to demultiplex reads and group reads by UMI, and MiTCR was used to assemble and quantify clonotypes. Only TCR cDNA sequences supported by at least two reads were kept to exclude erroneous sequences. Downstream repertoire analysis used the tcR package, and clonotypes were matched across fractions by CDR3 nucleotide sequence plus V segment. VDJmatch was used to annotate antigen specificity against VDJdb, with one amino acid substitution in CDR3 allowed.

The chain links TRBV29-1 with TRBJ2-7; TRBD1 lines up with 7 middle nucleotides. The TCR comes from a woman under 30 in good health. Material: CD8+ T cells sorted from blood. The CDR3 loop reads CSFATGEGYEQYF. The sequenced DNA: TGCAGCTTCGCCACAGGGGAAGGGTACGAGCAGTACTTC.